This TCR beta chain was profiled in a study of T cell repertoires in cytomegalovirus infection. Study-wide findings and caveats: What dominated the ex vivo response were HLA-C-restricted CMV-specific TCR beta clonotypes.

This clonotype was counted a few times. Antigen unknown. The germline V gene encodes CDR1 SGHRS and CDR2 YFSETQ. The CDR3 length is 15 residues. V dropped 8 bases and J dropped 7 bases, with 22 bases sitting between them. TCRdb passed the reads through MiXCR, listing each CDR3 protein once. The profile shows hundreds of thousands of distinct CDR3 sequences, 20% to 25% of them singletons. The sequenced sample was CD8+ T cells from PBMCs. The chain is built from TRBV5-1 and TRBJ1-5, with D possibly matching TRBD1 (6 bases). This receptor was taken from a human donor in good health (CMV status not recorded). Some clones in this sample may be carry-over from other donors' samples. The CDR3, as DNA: TGCGCCAGGCCGACAACCGCGGGGGCACGGCAGCCCCAGCATTTT. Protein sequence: CARPTTAGARQPQHF.